These T cell receptor beta chains were read from a single sample in a study of blood T cell repertoires in COVID-19. Measured with immunoSEQ multiplex PCR; TCRdb has only the in-frame clones, and not every one. The data show 250,000 or so clones, with roughly 84% seen just once and roughly 3.1% held by the top ten. Specimen: PBMCs or T cells enriched from blood (not recorded which). Receptors were obtained from a man aged 45-65 years who had recovered from COVID-19. CDR3s include the opening cysteine and the closing phenylalanine or tryptophan. The D gene is left open where the match is weak. Not every row has a clone size; where given, it reads once, few, many or a size class.

clone_size,j_call,v_call,d_call,cdr3_nt,cdr3_aa
once,TRBJ1-6,TRBV7-9,NA,TGTGCCAGCAGCTTCCGCTCAGGGGTCCATAATTCACCCCTCCACTTT,CASSFRSGVHNSPLHF
NA,TRBJ1-4,TRBV27,TRBD1,TGTGCCAGCAGTTTATCGAGAGGGGGCGAGAAACTGTTTTTT,CASSLSRGGEKLFF
NA,TRBJ2-2,TRBV6-2/TRBV6-3,TRBD1,TGTGCCAGCAGTACGAGGGTTCCGGACAGGGGATACACCGGGGAGCTGTTTTTT,CASSTRVPDRGYTGELFF
NA,TRBJ1-6,TRBV12-3/TRBV12-4,NA,TGTGCCAGCAGTTCACGGTCTAATTCACCCCTCCACTTT,CASSSRSNSPLHF
NA,TRBJ2-5,TRBV2,NA,TGTGCCAGCAGCAGGTCGAGGGAAGAGACCCAGTACTTC,CASSRSREETQYF
NA,TRBJ1-6,TRBV27,TRBD1,TGTGCCAGCAGTTTGTCTCAGGGGGTGAGTTCACCCCTCCACTTT,CASSLSQGVSSPLHF
NA,TRBJ2-7,TRBV12-3/TRBV12-4,TRBD1,TGTGCCAGCTCCTTAGACAGGGGGCTTGAGCAGTACTTC,CASSLDRGLEQYF
NA,TRBJ1-5,TRBV15,NA,TGTGCCACCAGCAGAGGAGGTTCTGATCAGCCCCAGCATTTT,CATSRGGSDQPQHF
NA,TRBJ2-7,TRBV6-5,NA,TGTGCCAGCAGTTACGGCTTATCCTACGAGCAGTACTTC,CASSYGLSYEQYF
NA,TRBJ2-1,TRBV10-3,TRBD2,TGTGCCATCGGGACTAGCGCCTTGGGAAATGAGCAGTTCTTC,CAIGTSALGNEQFF